The rows below give T cell receptor beta chains drawn from one sample of a study of T cells expressing NK-cell markers. With the 5' RACE reads reprocessed, TCRdb shows one record per CDR3 protein and no DNA. Its clone listing holds about 160,000 distinct CDR3 sequences. What was sequenced was blood T cells: a sorted CD56 or NKG2C T cell subset, CD4+ or CD8+ T cells, or bulk PBMC T cells (not recorded which). The receptor source for this set is a woman aged 18 to 75 in good health. Both conserved end residues are part of each CDR3.

V	J	CDR3
TRBV5-4	TRBJ2-3	CASSLVIQGTDTQYF
TRBV5-1	TRBJ1-2	CASSLGGGATGYTF
TRBV7-8	TRBJ2-1	CASSLEYSDNNEQFF
TRBV12-3/TRBV12-4	TRBJ2-2	CASGRGRDNGELFF
TRBV29-1	TRBJ1-2	CSAERTQGADGYTF
TRBV20-1	TRBJ1-5	CSASIHSNQPQHF
TRBV5-1	TRBJ2-3	CASSLGQRTDTQYF
TRBV7-9	TRBJ2-7	CASSLVSGGGNYEQYF
TRBV2	TRBJ2-1	CASTRTSFDEQFF
TRBV5-1	TRBJ2-2	CASSAPGRMNTGELFF